This TCR beta chain was recorded in a study of CD8+CD57+ T cells in acquired aplastic anemia. Study-wide context: DNA recovered from sorted CD4+ and CD8+ cells had a mean of approximately 3.5 ug.

This CDR3 is built from 13 residues. CDR1 is LNHNV and CDR2 is YYDKDF in the germline V gene (reference sequence). The V gene lost 3 bases and the J gene lost 7 bases, with 7 bases spanning the gap. The patients chosen for sequencing had shown expansion of CD8+CD57+ cells (detected by flow cytometry). Researchers used genomic DNA as the template to profile TCR beta VDJ and CDR3. TCRdb re-called the reads with MiXCR, one entry per CDR3 protein. The sample yields about 150,000 distinct CDR3 sequences, about half seen once. Study findings and constraints: Between patients and controls, 25 to 35 CD8+ CDR3 sequences were found in common.

Turning to this clonotype: Its antigen remains unknown.

This receptor was obtained from a human donor with aplastic anemia. The chain employs TRBV15 and TRBJ1-6; D not resolved. What was sequenced was sorted CD4+, CD8+, or CD8+CD57+ T cells (not recorded which) from PBMCs. The CDR3 here is CATSSGRNSPLHF. CDR3 sequence (DNA): TGTGCCACCAGCAGCGGACGGAATTCACCCCTCCACTTT.